This entry concerns a single TCR beta chain. The CDR3 contains 14 residues. The V end lost 4 bases, the J end lost 0 bases, and 7 bases lay between the germline ends. Germline V gives CDR1 SGHRS, CDR2 YFSETQ. This specimen comes from a study of technical replicates of blood from a handful of donors. The data were produced by immunoSEQ multiplex PCR, yet TCRdb's version contains in-frame clones alone and is incomplete. The table has some 93,000 clones, roughly 96% seen once. V usage is TRBV5-1 and J usage is TRBJ1-4; the D gene is possibly TRBD1 (5 bases). Material: T cells isolated from PBMCs. This receptor was taken from a human donor in good health. CDR3 sequence: CASSRDSTNEKLFF. The DNA of the CDR3 is TGCGCCAGCAGCCGGGACTCAACTAATGAAAAACTGTTTTTT.